Sequencing of this T cell receptor (beta chain) was carried out in a study of early T cells in non-severe SARS-CoV-2 infection. This CDR3 is built from 16 residues. CDR1 is SGHVS and CDR2 is FQNEAQ in the germline V gene. V was clipped by 2 bases and J by 0 bases, with 12 bases between them. The sample holds many counts of this clonotype. TCRdb reprocessed the 5' RACE reads with MiXCR, giving one entry per CDR3 protein. The sample contains tens of thousands of distinct CDR3 sequences, 10% to 15% of which appear only once. The clonotype was recovered from an adult who was a healthcare worker with PCR-confirmed SARS-CoV-2 infection or an uninfected control (not recorded which). The sequenced sample consisted of whole blood. V and J are TRBV7-8 and TRBJ2-3, with D unclear. The CDR3 DNA reads as TGTGCCAGCAGCTTACGGAGTATTTCTAGCACAGATACGCAGTATTTT. Protein: CASSLRSISSTDTQYF.